A selection of T cell receptor beta chains follows, all from one sample in a study of blood T cell repertoires in COVID-19. Generated by immunoSEQ multiplex PCR, the TCRdb table keeps only in-frame clones and is missing some. The table shows about 190,000 clones, with roughly nine tenths occurring only once. The sequencing input was peripheral blood. These receptors all stem from a woman aged 25 to 45 with active or convalescent COVID-19. Both conserved end residues are part of each CDR3. The order of the fields is CDR3 protein, CDR3 DNA, D gene, J gene, V gene, clone size. D genes are given only for firm matches. Not every row has a clone size; where given, it reads once, few, many or a size class.

CDR3aa: CASSEGDRGYYGYTF; CDR3nt: TGTGCCAGCAGTGAAGGTGACAGGGGATACTATGGCTACACCTTC; d_gene: TRBD1; j_gene: TRBJ1-2; v_gene: TRBV6-1; abundance: NA
CDR3aa: CATSGGGGYEQYF; CDR3nt: TGTGCCACCTCCGGTGGGGGAGGCTACGAGCAGTACTTC; d_gene: NA; j_gene: TRBJ2-7; v_gene: TRBV6-5; abundance: NA
CDR3aa: CASSEDFSPNTEAFF; CDR3nt: TGTGCCAGCAGTGAAGACTTCAGCCCAAACACTGAAGCTTTCTTT; d_gene: NA; j_gene: TRBJ1-1; v_gene: TRBV25-1; abundance: NA
CDR3aa: CASRLDGTAGPHYEQYF; CDR3nt: TGTGCAAGTCGCTTAGATGGGACAGCCGGCCCGCACTACGAGCAGTACTTC; d_gene: NA; j_gene: TRBJ2-7; v_gene: TRBV12-2; abundance: NA
CDR3aa: CASTDGGAKGNTEAFF; CDR3nt: TGTGCCAGCACCGACGGGGGGGCGAAGGGGAACACTGAAGCTTTCTTT; d_gene: NA; j_gene: TRBJ1-1; v_gene: TRBV6-6; abundance: NA
CDR3aa: CASSLYPGNYGYTF; CDR3nt: TGTGCCAGCAGTTTATATCCAGGGAACTATGGCTACACCTTC; d_gene: NA; j_gene: TRBJ1-2; v_gene: TRBV27; abundance: NA
CDR3aa: CASGYRGQFYTEAFF; CDR3nt: TGTGCCAGCGGCTACAGGGGGCAGTTCTACACTGAAGCTTTCTTT; d_gene: TRBD1; j_gene: TRBJ1-1; v_gene: TRBV2; abundance: NA
CDR3aa: CAISEASYEQYF; CDR3nt: TGTGCCATCAGTGAGGCGTCCTACGAGCAGTACTTC; d_gene: NA; j_gene: TRBJ2-7; v_gene: TRBV10-3; abundance: NA
CDR3aa: CASSESRGLGYTF; CDR3nt: TGTGCCAGCAGTGAGTCCAGGGGGCTTGGCTACACCTTC; d_gene: TRBD1; j_gene: TRBJ1-2; v_gene: TRBV27; abundance: NA
CDR3aa: CASSTGTSTEAFF; CDR3nt: TGTGCCAGCAGCACAGGGACGTCCACTGAAGCTTTCTTT; d_gene: NA; j_gene: TRBJ1-1; v_gene: TRBV5-4; abundance: once
CDR3aa: CASSPIKSPGDNYGYTF; CDR3nt: TGTGCCAGCAGTCCGATAAAGTCTCCAGGGGATAACTATGGCTACACCTTC; d_gene: NA; j_gene: TRBJ1-2; v_gene: TRBV28; abundance: NA
CDR3aa: CASSQDGQGANPEAFF; CDR3nt: TGCGCCAGCAGCCAAGATGGGCAGGGGGCGAATCCTGAAGCTTTCTTT; d_gene: TRBD1; j_gene: TRBJ1-1; v_gene: TRBV4-1; abundance: NA
CDR3aa: CASSEYGLAMGGETQYF; CDR3nt: TGTGCCAGCAGTGAATATGGGCTGGCTATGGGAGGGGAGACCCAGTACTTC; d_gene: TRBD2; j_gene: TRBJ2-5; v_gene: TRBV25-1; abundance: once
CDR3aa: CASSLDGGVDGYTF; CDR3nt: TGTGCCAGCAGCTTAGACGGGGGGGTTGATGGCTACACCTTC; d_gene: NA; j_gene: TRBJ1-2; v_gene: TRBV11-2; abundance: NA
CDR3aa: CASSPGTGGTEAFF; CDR3nt: TGTGCCAGCAGCCCTGGGACAGGGGGGACTGAAGCTTTCTTT; d_gene: TRBD1; j_gene: TRBJ1-1; v_gene: TRBV7-8; abundance: NA
CDR3aa: CASSFRDRAGGNQPQHF; CDR3nt: TGTGCCAGCAGCTTTAGGGACAGGGCGGGGGGCAATCAGCCCCAGCATTTT; d_gene: TRBD1; j_gene: TRBJ1-5; v_gene: TRBV5-6; abundance: NA
CDR3aa: CASSLNLQSYGYTF; CDR3nt: TGTGCCAGCAGTCTAAACTTACAGAGCTATGGCTACACCTTC; d_gene: NA; j_gene: TRBJ1-2; v_gene: TRBV28; abundance: NA
CDR3aa: CSATAGDGYTF; CDR3nt: TGCAGTGCTACGGCAGGGGATGGCTACACCTTC; d_gene: NA; j_gene: TRBJ1-2; v_gene: TRBV20-1; abundance: few
CDR3aa: CASRYRDREVTQYF; CDR3nt: TGTGCCAGCAGATACCGGGACAGGGAGGTGACCCAGTACTTC; d_gene: TRBD1; j_gene: TRBJ2-5; v_gene: TRBV11-2; abundance: once
CDR3aa: CASSPSGQETQYF; CDR3nt: TGTGCCAGTAGCCCTAGCGGACAAGAGACCCAGTACTTC; d_gene: TRBD2; j_gene: TRBJ2-5; v_gene: TRBV19; abundance: NA
CDR3aa: CASSQDRAWGYTF; CDR3nt: TGTGCCAGCAGCCAGGACAGGGCTTGGGGCTACACCTTC; d_gene: TRBD1; j_gene: TRBJ1-2; v_gene: TRBV7-2; abundance: NA
CDR3aa: CASSLQPSGNYEQYF; CDR3nt: TGTGCCAGCAGCTTACAGCCCAGCGGAAACTACGAGCAGTACTTC; d_gene: NA; j_gene: TRBJ2-7; v_gene: TRBV7-2; abundance: NA
CDR3aa: CASSTTSGRSREQYF; CDR3nt: TGCGCCAGCAGCACGACTAGCGGGAGAAGTCGCGAGCAGTACTTC; d_gene: TRBD2; j_gene: TRBJ2-7; v_gene: TRBV5-1; abundance: NA
CDR3aa: CASSQGLAAYEQFF; CDR3nt: TGTGCCAGCAGCCAGGGGCTAGCGGCATACGAGCAGTTCTTC; d_gene: NA; j_gene: TRBJ2-1; v_gene: TRBV7-2; abundance: NA
CDR3aa: CASSYAGENSPLHF; CDR3nt: TGTGCCAGCAGTTACGCAGGGGAAAATTCACCCCTCCACTTT; d_gene: NA; j_gene: TRBJ1-6; v_gene: TRBV6-6; abundance: many
CDR3aa: CASRRPRNYGYTF; CDR3nt: TGTGCCAGCCGGAGGCCCCGAAACTATGGCTACACCTTC; d_gene: NA; j_gene: TRBJ1-2; v_gene: TRBV2; abundance: NA
CDR3aa: CASSRDSHTGELFF; CDR3nt: TGTGCCAGCTCCCGGGACTCCCACACCGGGGAGCTGTTTTTT; d_gene: NA; j_gene: TRBJ2-2; v_gene: TRBV11-3; abundance: once
CDR3aa: CASTRGINQPQHF; CDR3nt: TGTGCCAGCACTAGGGGAATCAATCAGCCCCAGCATTTT; d_gene: NA; j_gene: TRBJ1-5; v_gene: TRBV2; abundance: NA
CDR3aa: CASSLAGVTNEKLFF; CDR3nt: TGTGCCAGCAGCTTAGCAGGGGTGACTAATGAAAAACTGTTTTTT; d_gene: NA; j_gene: TRBJ1-4; v_gene: TRBV11-2; abundance: NA
CDR3aa: CASSLARNTEAFF; CDR3nt: TGTGCCAGCAGCTTAGCCCGGAACACTGAAGCTTTCTTT; d_gene: NA; j_gene: TRBJ1-1; v_gene: TRBV7-2; abundance: NA
CDR3aa: CASSWRVLGTEAFF; CDR3nt: TGTGCCAGCAGCTGGAGGGTTCTGGGCACTGAAGCTTTCTTT; d_gene: NA; j_gene: TRBJ1-1; v_gene: TRBV11-2; abundance: once
CDR3aa: CASSEILASGVDNEQFF; CDR3nt: TGTGCCAGCAGTGAGATACTAGCCTCGGGAGTCGACAATGAGCAGTTCTTC; d_gene: NA; j_gene: TRBJ2-1; v_gene: TRBV6-1; abundance: once
CDR3aa: CATSDPATGVAGELFF; CDR3nt: TGTGCCACCAGTGATCCCGCCACAGGGGTCGCCGGGGAGCTGTTTTTT; d_gene: TRBD1; j_gene: TRBJ2-2; v_gene: TRBV24-1; abundance: NA
CDR3aa: CASSLVGSGVGKQYF; CDR3nt: TGTGCCAGCAGCCTGGTGGGTAGCGGTGTCGGTAAGCAGTACTTC; d_gene: NA; j_gene: TRBJ2-7; v_gene: TRBV5-6; abundance: NA
CDR3aa: CASRQIPGLAGSLIAYEQYF; CDR3nt: TGTGCCAGCAGACAGATCCCGGGACTAGCGGGAAGTTTAATAGCCTACGAGCAGTACTTC; d_gene: TRBD2; j_gene: TRBJ2-7; v_gene: TRBV28; abundance: NA
CDR3aa: CASSLGGTGSSYEQYF; CDR3nt: TGTGCCAGCAGCTTGGGGGGGACAGGGAGCTCCTACGAGCAGTACTTC; d_gene: TRBD1; j_gene: TRBJ2-7; v_gene: TRBV5-4; abundance: NA
CDR3aa: CASSYLGRGRGQPQHF; CDR3nt: TGTGCCAGCAGTTACTTGGGCAGGGGGCGAGGTCAGCCCCAGCATTTT; d_gene: TRBD1; j_gene: TRBJ1-5; v_gene: TRBV6-2/TRBV6-3; abundance: NA
CDR3aa: CASSSTSGNHEQFF; CDR3nt: TGTGCCAGCAGCTCGACTAGCGGGAACCATGAGCAGTTCTTC; d_gene: TRBD2; j_gene: TRBJ2-1; v_gene: TRBV13; abundance: NA
CDR3aa: CASSVTSGGSPLHF; CDR3nt: TGTGCCAGCAGCGTAACATCCGGGGGATCACCCCTCCACTTT; d_gene: NA; j_gene: TRBJ1-6; v_gene: TRBV9; abundance: NA
CDR3aa: CASRRTSGYYEQYF; CDR3nt: TGTGCCAGCAGGAGGACTAGCGGATACTACGAGCAGTACTTC; d_gene: TRBD2; j_gene: TRBJ2-7; v_gene: TRBV27; abundance: NA
CDR3aa: CATSDLVAGARFF; CDR3nt: TGTGCCACCAGTGATTTGGTTGCGGGAGCGCGGTTCTTC; d_gene: TRBD2; j_gene: TRBJ2-1; v_gene: TRBV24-1; abundance: NA
CDR3aa: CASSEMAGYVYEQFF; CDR3nt: TGTGCCAGCAGTGAAATGGCAGGGTATGTGTATGAGCAGTTCTTC; d_gene: NA; j_gene: TRBJ2-1; v_gene: TRBV6-1; abundance: NA
CDR3aa: CASSLQDINYGYTF; CDR3nt: TGCGCCAGCAGCTTACAGGACATCAACTATGGCTACACCTTC; d_gene: NA; j_gene: TRBJ1-2; v_gene: TRBV5-1; abundance: NA
CDR3aa: CASSGLLSGTGDEQYF; CDR3nt: TGCGCCAGCAGCGGATTACTATCAGGGACAGGGGACGAGCAGTACTTC; d_gene: TRBD1; j_gene: TRBJ2-7; v_gene: TRBV5-1; abundance: NA
CDR3aa: CASSYSSTYEQYF; CDR3nt: TGTGCCAGCAGTTATAGTTCGACCTACGAGCAGTACTTC; d_gene: NA; j_gene: TRBJ2-7; v_gene: TRBV6-2/TRBV6-3; abundance: few
CDR3aa: CASSTTGSNQPQHF; CDR3nt: TGTGCCAGCTCAACGACAGGGAGCAATCAGCCCCAGCATTTT; d_gene: TRBD1; j_gene: TRBJ1-5; v_gene: TRBV18; abundance: NA
CDR3aa: CASSQSGGKNEKLFF; CDR3nt: TGTGCCAGCAGCCAGTCTGGGGGCAAGAATGAAAAACTGTTTTTT; d_gene: NA; j_gene: TRBJ1-4; v_gene: TRBV14; abundance: NA
CDR3aa: CASSSLPGLAVETQYF; CDR3nt: TGTGCCAGCAGCTCCCTACCGGGACTAGCGGTAGAGACCCAGTACTTC; d_gene: TRBD2; j_gene: TRBJ2-5; v_gene: TRBV7-9; abundance: NA
CDR3aa: CSDTGTMHALIWRHPSGNTIYF; CDR3nt: TGCAGCGACACAGGGACGATGCACGCTTTAATATGGCGGCACCCTTCTGGAAACACCATATATTTT; d_gene: NA; j_gene: TRBJ1-3; v_gene: TRBV29-1; abundance: few
CDR3aa: CASSPRGEPSGNTIYF; CDR3nt: TGTGCCAGCAGTCCCCGGGGAGAACCCTCTGGAAACACCATATATTTT; d_gene: NA; j_gene: TRBJ1-3; v_gene: TRBV28; abundance: NA
CDR3aa: CASSPGQNTEAFF; CDR3nt: TGTGCCAGCAGCCCTGGACAGAACACTGAAGCTTTCTTT; d_gene: NA; j_gene: TRBJ1-1; v_gene: TRBV5-4; abundance: NA
CDR3aa: CASSFGEANYGYTF; CDR3nt: TGTGCCAGCAGCTTCGGCGAGGCGAACTATGGCTACACCTTC; d_gene: NA; j_gene: TRBJ1-2; v_gene: TRBV11-2; abundance: NA
CDR3aa: CASSEGTSGGATDTQYF; CDR3nt: TGTGCCAGCAGTGAAGGGACTAGCGGGGGGGCAACAGATACGCAGTATTTT; d_gene: TRBD2; j_gene: TRBJ2-3; v_gene: TRBV2; abundance: NA
CDR3aa: CASSQQGAKETQYF; CDR3nt: TGCGCCAGCAGCCAGCAAGGGGCAAAAGAGACCCAGTACTTC; d_gene: NA; j_gene: TRBJ2-5; v_gene: TRBV4-1; abundance: NA
CDR3aa: CASSLGGGTYEQYF; CDR3nt: TGTGCCAGCAGCTTGGGGGGGGGTACCTACGAGCAGTACTTC; d_gene: TRBD2; j_gene: TRBJ2-7; v_gene: TRBV11-2; abundance: NA
CDR3aa: CAGSIAHADSPLHF; CDR3nt: TGTGCCGGTAGTATAGCGCATGCGGATTCACCCCTCCACTTT; d_gene: NA; j_gene: TRBJ1-6; v_gene: TRBV19; abundance: NA
CDR3aa: CASSSGQYNEQFF; CDR3nt: TGTGCCAGCAGCTCGGGACAGTACAATGAGCAGTTCTTC; d_gene: TRBD1; j_gene: TRBJ2-1; v_gene: TRBV9; abundance: NA